This T cell receptor beta chain was documented in a study of blood T cells in healthy people across ages. The study, taken as a whole, reports: Fewer expanded clones and more diversity marked long-lived versus aged donors.

Primers used in a second PCR of about 6 to 11 cycles were a sample-barcoded 5' primer and a J-beta primer mix. TCRdb used MiXCR to reprocess the 5' RACE reads, holding one entry per CDR3 protein. The sample lists about 970,000 distinct CDR3 sequences, roughly 51% occurring once. Notes on this clonotype: As yet, its antigen is unknown.

This CDR3 region has 13 residues. The ends lost 5 bases at V and 3 bases at J; junction bases unmatched: 2. The V gene's germline CDR1 is DFQATT and CDR2 SNEGSKA (reference sequence). This sequence joins TRBV20-1 and TRBJ2-1, with 9 bases aligning to TRBD1. The sample taken for sequencing was blood. This clonotype originated in a woman aged 55-75 years in good health. In nucleotides, the CDR3 is TGCAGTGCTCCGGGACAGGGCTACAATGAGCAGTTCTTC. It yields the protein CSAPGQGYNEQFF.